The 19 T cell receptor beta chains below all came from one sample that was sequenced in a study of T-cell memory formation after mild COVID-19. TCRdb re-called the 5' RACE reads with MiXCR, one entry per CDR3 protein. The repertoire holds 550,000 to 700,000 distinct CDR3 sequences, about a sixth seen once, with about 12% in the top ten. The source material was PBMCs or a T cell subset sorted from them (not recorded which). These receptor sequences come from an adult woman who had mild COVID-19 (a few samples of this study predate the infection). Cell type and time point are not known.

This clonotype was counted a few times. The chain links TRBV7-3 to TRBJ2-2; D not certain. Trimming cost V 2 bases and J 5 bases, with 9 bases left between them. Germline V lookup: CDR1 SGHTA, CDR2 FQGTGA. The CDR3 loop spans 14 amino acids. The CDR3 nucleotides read TGTGCCAGCAGCTTAGGCAGCCCGACCGGGGAGCTGTTTTTT. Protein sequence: CASSLGSPTGELFF.

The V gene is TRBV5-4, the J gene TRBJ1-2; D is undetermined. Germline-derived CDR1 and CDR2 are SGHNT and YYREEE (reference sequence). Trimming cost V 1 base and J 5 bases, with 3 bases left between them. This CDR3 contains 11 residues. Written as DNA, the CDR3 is TGTGCCAGCAGCTTGAAGTATGGCTACACCTTC. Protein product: CASSLKYGYTF. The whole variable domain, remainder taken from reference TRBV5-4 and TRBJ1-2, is ETGVTQSPTHLIKTRGQQVTLRCSSQSGHNTVSWYQQALGQGPQFIFQYYREEENGRGNFPPRFSGLQFPNYSSELNVNALELDDSALYLCASSLKYGYTFGSGTRLTVV.

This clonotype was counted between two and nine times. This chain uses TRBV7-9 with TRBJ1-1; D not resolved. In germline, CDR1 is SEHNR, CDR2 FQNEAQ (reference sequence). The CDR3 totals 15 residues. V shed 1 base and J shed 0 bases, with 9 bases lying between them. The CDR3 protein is CASSLGSGVNTEAFF. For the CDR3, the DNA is TGTGCCAGCAGCTTAGGATCTGGGGTGAACACTGAAGCTTTCTTT.

The CDR3 DNA is TGCGCCAGCAGCCAAGATACAGGACTAGCGGGCATCACAGATACGCAGTATTTT. It is translated as CASSQDTGLAGITDTQYF. This chain uses TRBV4-3 with TRBJ2-3; 11 nucleotides match TRBD2. Germline V gives CDR1 LGHNA, CDR2 YSLEER. The CDR3 runs to 18 residues. J was trimmed by 2 bases and V by 0 bases; bases with no gene match: 7.

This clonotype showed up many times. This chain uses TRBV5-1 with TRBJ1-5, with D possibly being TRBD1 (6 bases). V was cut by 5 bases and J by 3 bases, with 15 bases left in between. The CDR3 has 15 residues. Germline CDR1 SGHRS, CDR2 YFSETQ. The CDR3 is CASSPQGLNNQPQHF. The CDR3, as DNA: TGCGCCAGCAGTCCACAGGGCCTCAACAATCAGCCCCAGCATTTT.

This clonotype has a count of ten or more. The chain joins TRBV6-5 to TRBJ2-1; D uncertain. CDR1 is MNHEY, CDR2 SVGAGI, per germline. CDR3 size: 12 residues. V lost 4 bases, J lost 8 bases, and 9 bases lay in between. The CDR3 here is CASSSMGYEQFF. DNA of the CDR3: TGTGCCAGCAGTTCAATGGGATATGAGCAGTTCTTC.

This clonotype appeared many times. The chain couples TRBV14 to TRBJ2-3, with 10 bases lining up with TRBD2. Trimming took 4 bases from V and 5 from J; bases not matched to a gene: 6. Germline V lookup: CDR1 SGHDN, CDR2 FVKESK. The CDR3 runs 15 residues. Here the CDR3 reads CASSPSGSYGDTQYF. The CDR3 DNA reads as TGTGCCAGCAGCCCTAGCGGGAGTTATGGAGATACGCAGTATTTT.

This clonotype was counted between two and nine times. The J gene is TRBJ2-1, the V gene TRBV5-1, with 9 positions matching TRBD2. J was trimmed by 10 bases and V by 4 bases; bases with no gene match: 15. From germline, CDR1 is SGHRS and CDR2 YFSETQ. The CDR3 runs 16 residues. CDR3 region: CASSKVAGEGPYEQFF. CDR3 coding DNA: TGCGCCAGCAGCAAAGTAGCGGGAGAAGGTCCATACGAGCAGTTCTTC.

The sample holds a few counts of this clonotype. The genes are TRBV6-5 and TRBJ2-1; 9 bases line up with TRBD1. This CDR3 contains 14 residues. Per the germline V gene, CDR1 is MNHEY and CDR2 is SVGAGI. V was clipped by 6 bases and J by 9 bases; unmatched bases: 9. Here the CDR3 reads CASRKGQGFGEQFF. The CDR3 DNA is TGTGCCAGCAGGAAGGGACAGGGTTTTGGTGAGCAGTTCTTC.

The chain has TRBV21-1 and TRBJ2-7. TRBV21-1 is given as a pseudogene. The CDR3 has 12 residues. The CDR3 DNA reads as TGTGCCAGCAGCAACGGCGGCTACGAGCAGTACTTC. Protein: CASSNGGYEQYF.

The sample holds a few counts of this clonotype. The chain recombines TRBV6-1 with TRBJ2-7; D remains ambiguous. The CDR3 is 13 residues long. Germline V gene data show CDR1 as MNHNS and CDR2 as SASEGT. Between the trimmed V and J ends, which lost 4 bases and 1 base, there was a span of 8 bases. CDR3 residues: CASSATLSYEQYF. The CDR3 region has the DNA TGTGCCAGCAGTGCGACATTGTCCTACGAGCAGTACTTC.

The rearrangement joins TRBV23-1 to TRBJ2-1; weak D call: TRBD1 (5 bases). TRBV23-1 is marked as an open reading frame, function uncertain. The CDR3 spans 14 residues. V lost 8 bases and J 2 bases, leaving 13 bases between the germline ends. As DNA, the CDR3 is TGCGCCAGCTCCTTCAGGGTCCCCTACAATGAGCAGTTCTTC. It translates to CASSFRVPYNEQFF.

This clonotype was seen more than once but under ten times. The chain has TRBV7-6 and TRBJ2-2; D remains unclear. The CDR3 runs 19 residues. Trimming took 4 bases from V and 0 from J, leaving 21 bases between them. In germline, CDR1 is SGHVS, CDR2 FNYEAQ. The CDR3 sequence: CASSYPLDPRQANTGELFF. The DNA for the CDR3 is TGTGCCAGCAGCTATCCCTTGGACCCCCGTCAGGCGAACACCGGGGAGCTGTTTTTT.

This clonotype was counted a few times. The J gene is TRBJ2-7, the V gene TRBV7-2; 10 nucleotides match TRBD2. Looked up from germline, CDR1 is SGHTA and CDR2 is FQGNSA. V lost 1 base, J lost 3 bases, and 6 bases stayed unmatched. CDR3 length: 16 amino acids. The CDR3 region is CASSLGARTSGYEQYF. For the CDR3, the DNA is TGTGCCAGCAGCTTAGGGGCCCGGACTAGCGGCTACGAGCAGTACTTC.

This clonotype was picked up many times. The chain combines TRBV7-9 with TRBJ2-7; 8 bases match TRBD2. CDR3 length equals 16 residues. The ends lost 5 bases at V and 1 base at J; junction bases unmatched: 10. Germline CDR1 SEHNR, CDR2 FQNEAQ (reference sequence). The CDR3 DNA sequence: TGTGCCAGCAGCCCCAATGGGGGACTAGAATCCTACGAGCAGTACTTC. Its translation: CASSPNGGLESYEQYF. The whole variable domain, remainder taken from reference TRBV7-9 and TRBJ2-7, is DTGVSQNPRHKITKRGQNVTFRCDPISEHNRLYWYRQTLGQGPEFLTYFQNEAQLEKSRLLSDRFSAERPKGSFSTLEIQRTEQGDSAMYLCASSPNGGLESYEQYFGPGTRLTVT.

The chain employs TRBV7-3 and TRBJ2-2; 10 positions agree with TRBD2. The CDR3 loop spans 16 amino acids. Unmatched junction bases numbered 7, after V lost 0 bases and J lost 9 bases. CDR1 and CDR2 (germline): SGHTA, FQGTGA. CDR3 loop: CASSLTRAGGSRELFF. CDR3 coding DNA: TGTGCCAGCAGCTTAACAAGAGCGGGAGGGAGCCGGGAGCTGTTTTTT. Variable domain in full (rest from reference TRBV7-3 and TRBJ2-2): GAGVSQTPSNKVTEKGKYVELRCDPISGHTALYWYRQSLGQGPEFLIYFQGTGAADDSGLPNDRFFAVRPEGSVSTLKIQRTERGDSAVYLCASSLTRAGGSRELFFGEGSRLTVL.

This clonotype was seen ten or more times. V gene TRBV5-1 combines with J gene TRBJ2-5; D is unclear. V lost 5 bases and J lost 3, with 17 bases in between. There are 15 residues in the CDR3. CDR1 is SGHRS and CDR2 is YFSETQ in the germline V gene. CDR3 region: CASRLTPRVEETQYF. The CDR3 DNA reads TGCGCCAGCAGGCTAACCCCCCGCGTGGAAGAGACCCAGTACTTC.

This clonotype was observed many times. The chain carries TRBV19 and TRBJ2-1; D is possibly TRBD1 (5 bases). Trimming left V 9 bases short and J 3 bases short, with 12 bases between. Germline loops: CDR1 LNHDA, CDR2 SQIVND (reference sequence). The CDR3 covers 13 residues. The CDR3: CASSRDSYNEQFF. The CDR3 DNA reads TGTGCCAGCAGCCGTGACAGCTACAATGAGCAGTTCTTC.

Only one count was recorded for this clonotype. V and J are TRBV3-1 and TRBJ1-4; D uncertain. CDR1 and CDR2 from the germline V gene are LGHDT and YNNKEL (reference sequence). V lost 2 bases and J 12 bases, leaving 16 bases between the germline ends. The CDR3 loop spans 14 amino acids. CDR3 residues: CASSQSPLEEELFF. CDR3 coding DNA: TGTGCCAGCAGCCAAAGTCCTTTGGAGGAGGAACTGTTTTTT.